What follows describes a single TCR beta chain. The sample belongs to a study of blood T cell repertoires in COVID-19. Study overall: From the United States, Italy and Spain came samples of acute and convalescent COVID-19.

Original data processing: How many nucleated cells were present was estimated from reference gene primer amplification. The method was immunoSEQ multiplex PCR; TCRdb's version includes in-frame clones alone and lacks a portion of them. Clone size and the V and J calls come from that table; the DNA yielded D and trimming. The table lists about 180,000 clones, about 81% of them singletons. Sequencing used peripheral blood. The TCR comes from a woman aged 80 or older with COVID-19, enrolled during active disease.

The CDR3 nucleotides are TGTGCCAGCAGCCAAGGACTAGCGGGGGGGCAGAATGAGCAGTTCTTC. It translates to CASSQGLAGGQNEQFF. The V and J genes are TRBV14 and TRBJ2-1; 14 nucleotides agree with TRBD2. V lost 1 base, J lost 7 bases, and 3 bases stayed unmatched. The CDR3 loop spans 16 amino acids. Germline V gene data show CDR1 as SGHDN and CDR2 as FVKESK.